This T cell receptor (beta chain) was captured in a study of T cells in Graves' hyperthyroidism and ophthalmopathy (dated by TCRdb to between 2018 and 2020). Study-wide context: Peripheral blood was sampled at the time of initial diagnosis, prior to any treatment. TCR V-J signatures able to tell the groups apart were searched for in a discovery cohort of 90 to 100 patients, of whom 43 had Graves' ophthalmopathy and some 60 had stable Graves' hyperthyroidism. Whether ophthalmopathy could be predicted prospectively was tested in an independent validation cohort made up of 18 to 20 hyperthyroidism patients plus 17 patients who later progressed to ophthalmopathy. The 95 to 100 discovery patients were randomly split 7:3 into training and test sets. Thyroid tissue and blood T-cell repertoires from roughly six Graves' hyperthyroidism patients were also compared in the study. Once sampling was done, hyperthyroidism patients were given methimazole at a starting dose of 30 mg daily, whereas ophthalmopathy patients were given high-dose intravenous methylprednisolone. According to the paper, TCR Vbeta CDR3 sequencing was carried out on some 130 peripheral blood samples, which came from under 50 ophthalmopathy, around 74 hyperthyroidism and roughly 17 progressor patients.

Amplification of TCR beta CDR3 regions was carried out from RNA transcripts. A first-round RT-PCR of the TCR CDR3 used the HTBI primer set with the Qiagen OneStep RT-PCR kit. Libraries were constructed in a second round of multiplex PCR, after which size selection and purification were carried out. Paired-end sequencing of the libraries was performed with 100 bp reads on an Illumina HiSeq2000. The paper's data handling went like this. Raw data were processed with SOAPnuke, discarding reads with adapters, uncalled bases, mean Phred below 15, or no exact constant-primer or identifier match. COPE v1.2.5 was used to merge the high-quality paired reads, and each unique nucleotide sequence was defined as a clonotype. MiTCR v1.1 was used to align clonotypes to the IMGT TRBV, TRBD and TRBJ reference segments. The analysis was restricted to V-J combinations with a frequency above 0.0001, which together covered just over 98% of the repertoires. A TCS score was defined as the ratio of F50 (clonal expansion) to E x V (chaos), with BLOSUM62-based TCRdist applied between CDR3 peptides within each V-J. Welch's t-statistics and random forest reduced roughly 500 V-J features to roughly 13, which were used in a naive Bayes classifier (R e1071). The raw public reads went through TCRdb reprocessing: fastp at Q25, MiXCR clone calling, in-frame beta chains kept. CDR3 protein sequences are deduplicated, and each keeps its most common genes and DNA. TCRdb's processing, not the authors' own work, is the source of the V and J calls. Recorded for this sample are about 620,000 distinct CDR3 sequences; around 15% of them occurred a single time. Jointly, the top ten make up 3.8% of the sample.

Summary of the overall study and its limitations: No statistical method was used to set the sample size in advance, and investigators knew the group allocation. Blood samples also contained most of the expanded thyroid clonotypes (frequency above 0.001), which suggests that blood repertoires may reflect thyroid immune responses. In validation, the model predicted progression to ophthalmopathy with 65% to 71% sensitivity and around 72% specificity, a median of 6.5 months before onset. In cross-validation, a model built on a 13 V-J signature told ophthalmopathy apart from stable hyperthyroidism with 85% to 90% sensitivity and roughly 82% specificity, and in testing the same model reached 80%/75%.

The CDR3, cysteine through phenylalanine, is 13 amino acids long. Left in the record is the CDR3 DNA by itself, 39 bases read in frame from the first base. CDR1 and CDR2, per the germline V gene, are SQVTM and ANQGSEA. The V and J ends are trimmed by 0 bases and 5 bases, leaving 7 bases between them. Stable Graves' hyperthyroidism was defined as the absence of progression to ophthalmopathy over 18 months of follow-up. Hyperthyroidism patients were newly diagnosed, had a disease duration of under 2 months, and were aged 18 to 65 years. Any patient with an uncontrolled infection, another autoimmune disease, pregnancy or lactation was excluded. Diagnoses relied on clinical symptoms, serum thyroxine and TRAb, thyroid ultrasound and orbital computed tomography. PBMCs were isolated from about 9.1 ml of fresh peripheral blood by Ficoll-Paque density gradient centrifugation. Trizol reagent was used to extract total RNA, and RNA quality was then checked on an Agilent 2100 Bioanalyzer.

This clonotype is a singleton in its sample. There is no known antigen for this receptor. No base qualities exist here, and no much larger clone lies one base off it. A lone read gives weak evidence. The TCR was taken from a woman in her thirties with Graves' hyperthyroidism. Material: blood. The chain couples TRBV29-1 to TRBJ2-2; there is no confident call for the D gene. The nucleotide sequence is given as TGCAGCGTTGAAGAGCGGAGAACCGGGGAGCTGTTTTTT. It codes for CSVEERRTGELFF.